The text below deals with one TCR beta chain. Its antigen is unidentified. Looked up from germline, CDR1 is SGHRS and CDR2 is YFSETQ. This CDR3 comprises 17 residues. V shed 2 bases and J 5 bases; nucleotides not matched to a gene: 12. This sample stems from a study of identical twins. Findings and limits, study-wide: Cross-sectional statistical analysis, not tracking of the same donors, underpinned the conclusions.

TCRdb reprocessed the 5' RACE reads with MiXCR, giving one entry per CDR3 protein. The table has 1.5 million or so distinct CDR3 sequences, 32% seen once. The chain combines TRBV5-1 with TRBJ2-1; the match to TRBD2 covers 8 bases. This clonotype was obtained from a newborn girl in good health. The sample consisted of cord blood. The CDR3 region has the DNA TGCGCCAGCAGCTTAGGGTTAAGCGGGGGTTCCCACAATGAGCAGTTCTTC. This codes for CASSLGLSGGSHNEQFF.